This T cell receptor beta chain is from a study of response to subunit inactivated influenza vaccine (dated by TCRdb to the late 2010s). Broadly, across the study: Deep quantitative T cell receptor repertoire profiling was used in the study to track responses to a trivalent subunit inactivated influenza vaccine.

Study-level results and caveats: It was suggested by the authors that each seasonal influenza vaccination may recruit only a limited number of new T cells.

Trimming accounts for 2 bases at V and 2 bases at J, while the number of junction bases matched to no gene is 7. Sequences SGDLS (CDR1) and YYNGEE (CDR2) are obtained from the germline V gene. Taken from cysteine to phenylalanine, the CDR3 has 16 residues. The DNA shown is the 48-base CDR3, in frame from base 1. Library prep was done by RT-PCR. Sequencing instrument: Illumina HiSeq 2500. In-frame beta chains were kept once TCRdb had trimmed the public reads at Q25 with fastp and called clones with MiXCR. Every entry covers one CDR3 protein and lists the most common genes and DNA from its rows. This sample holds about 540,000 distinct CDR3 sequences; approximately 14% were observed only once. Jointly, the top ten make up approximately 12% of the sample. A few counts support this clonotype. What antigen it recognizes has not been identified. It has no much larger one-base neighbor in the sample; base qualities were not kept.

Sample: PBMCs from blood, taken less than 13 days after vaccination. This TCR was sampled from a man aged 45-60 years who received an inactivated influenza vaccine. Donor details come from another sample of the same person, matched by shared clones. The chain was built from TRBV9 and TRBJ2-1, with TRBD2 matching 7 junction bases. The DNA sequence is TGTGCCAGCAGCGTTGGGGGAGGGAGGACCTACAATGAGCAGTTCTTC. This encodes CASSVGGGRTYNEQFF.